This T cell receptor beta chain was obtained from a study of T cell responses to AZD1222 COVID-19 vaccine. Note on this clone: Its cognate antigen is unknown.

Regarding the study as a whole: After the peak T cell response, and only then, were repertoires sampled. Close to half of all spike-specific TCRs reportedly target regions of the variants that are unmutated. At 160-218 and 743-854, vaccine-associated CD4 TCRs were dominant, and they spanned spike.

Using immunoSEQ multiplex PCR, the repertoire was profiled, and TCRdb retains in-frame clones only, with some absent. The sample lists about 170,000 clones; over 90% were seen once. The CDR3 length is 12 residues. Trimming left V 2 bases short and J 1 base short, with 4 bases between. The germline CDR1 and CDR2 sequences are SGHDT and YYEEEE. The V and J genes are TRBV5-6 and TRBJ2-7; D is unresolved. Sequenced material: peripheral blood, taken on day 0 of AZD1222 vaccination. This TCR was recovered from an adult in good health. CDR3 coding DNA: TGTGCCAGCAGCTTCGGATCCTACGAGCAGTACTTC. Translation: CASSFGSYEQYF. Using reference TRBV5-6 and TRBJ2-7 for the parts outside the CDR3, the full variable domain is DAGVTQSPTHLIKTRGQQVTLRCSPKSGHDTVSWYQQALGQGPQFIFQYYEEEERQRGNFPDRFSGHQFPNYSSELNVNALLLGDSALYLCASSFGSYEQYFGPGTRLTVT.